This entry concerns a single T cell receptor (beta chain). This record belongs to a study of PD-L1 blockade in urothelial cancer. The CDR3 has 16 amino acids. Germline-derived CDR1 and CDR2 are KGHSH and LQKENI. The V gene end was trimmed by 8 bases and the J gene end by 5 bases; junction bases not matched to a gene: 11. The repertoire was sequenced with immunoSEQ multiplex PCR; TCRdb's copy has only in-frame clones and lacks some. The repertoire holds approximately 50,000 clones, with 82% as singletons. Time point here: pretreatment peripheral blood. The V gene is TRBV18, the J gene TRBJ2-3; 12 nucleotides line up with TRBD1. This clonotype was obtained from a man aged 50 to 59 with urothelial cancer. Material: PBMCs, obtained around atezolizumab (anti-PD-L1) treatment. The CDR3 DNA follows: TGTGCCAGCGGAAGAGCCGGGACAGGGGGCAGAGATACGCAGTATTTT. It encodes CASGRAGTGGRDTQYF.